The rows below give T cell receptor beta chains drawn from one sample of a study of T cells in lung cancer brain metastases. The assay was immunoSEQ multiplex PCR, and TCRdb's table has in-frame clones only and misses some. The table has under 550 clones, around 90% seen once; the top ten hold around 5.5%. The sequenced sample was tumor tissue from a brain metastasis. The receptors stem from a man aged 70-80 years with non-small cell lung cancer that had spread to the brain. Both conserved end residues are part of each CDR3. The D gene is left open where the match is weak. Clone size is not always given. Where it is, it says once, few, many or a class for expanded clones.

size	V	D	J	DNA	CDR3
once	TRBV6-1	NA	TRBJ1-2	TGTGCCAGCAGCGCTCCGGGACATCCTAACTATGGCTACACCTTC	CASSAPGHPNYGYTF
few	TRBV5-1	NA	TRBJ2-5	TGCGCCAGCAGCTTGGACCCGACTGGTCCCCAAGAGACCCAGTACTTC	CASSLDPTGPQETQYF
NA	TRBV5-1	NA	TRBJ2-2	TGCGCCAGCAGCCCGACCGGGATGTCGAACACCGGGGAGCTGTTTTTT	CASSPTGMSNTGELFF
NA	TRBV7-2	TRBD1	TRBJ1-2	TGTGCCAGCAGCTCCCCACCTCCGACAGGGAAAGGCTACACCTTC	CASSSPPPTGKGYTF
NA	TRBV13	NA	TRBJ1-4	TGTGCCAGCAGCGAAGGGACAAGGGGGTCTAATGAAAAACTGTTTTTT	CASSEGTRGSNEKLFF
NA	TRBV7-2	NA	TRBJ1-5	TGTGCCAGCAGCTTAGCGGGGGGTCAGGGTCCTAATCAGCCCCAGCATTTT	CASSLAGGQGPNQPQHF
NA	TRBV5-6	NA	TRBJ1-1	TGTGCCAGCAGCTTGGGGTTACAAAGGATGAACACTGAAGCTTTCTTT	CASSLGLQRMNTEAFF
few	TRBV5-4	NA	TRBJ2-1	TGTGCCAGCAGCCGAGCGGTAGCTCTCAATGAGCAGTTCTTC	CASSRAVALNEQFF
once	TRBV28	NA	TRBJ1-3	TGTGCCAGCAGTTCGGGACGCCTAGGAAACACCATATATTTT	CASSSGRLGNTIYF
NA	TRBV7-6	TRBD2	TRBJ2-3	TGTGCCAGCAGCCGCGGGGGGGCATCAATCAAGGCCCTAGGCGCAGATACGCAGTATTTT	CASSRGGASIKALGADTQYF
NA	TRBV7-9	TRBD1	TRBJ2-7	TGTGCCAGCAGCCAGACAGGGGAACACGAGCAGTACTTC	CASSQTGEHEQYF
NA	TRBV10-3	NA	TRBJ2-1	TGTGCCATCAGTGAGTCTTCAACAGGGAAGAACAATGAGCAGTTCTTC	CAISESSTGKNNEQFF
NA	TRBV7-6	TRBD1	TRBJ2-3	TGTGCCAGCAGCTTAGCTTACTCGGGACAGGGTGGTACGCAGTATTTT	CASSLAYSGQGGTQYF
NA	TRBV11-1	NA	TRBJ1-6	TGTGCCAGCAGCGCCGAAGGCCAAAGGGTGGATTCACCCCTCCACTTT	CASSAEGQRVDSPLHF
NA	TRBV27	TRBD2	TRBJ2-2	TGTGCCAGCAGTTTATGGTGGACTAGCGATAGAACGGACACCGGGGAGCTGTTTTTT	CASSLWWTSDRTDTGELFF
NA	TRBV5-1	NA	TRBJ1-2	TGCGCCAGCAGCCTCTGGGGAACAGATAACTATGGCTACACCTTC	CASSLWGTDNYGYTF
NA	TRBV18	NA	TRBJ1-2	TGTGCCAGCTCGCTTGAAATGAGGACAGACACGACTAACTATGGCTACACCTTC	CASSLEMRTDTTNYGYTF
NA	TRBV6-4	TRBD1	TRBJ1-2	TGTGCCAGCAGTGACTCCCCCCCGACAGGGAGGGGTGGCTACACCTTC	CASSDSPPTGRGGYTF
NA	TRBV4-1	TRBD2	TRBJ2-7	TGCGCCAGCAGCCAAACCGGGACTAGCGACTCCTACGAGCAGTACTTC	CASSQTGTSDSYEQYF
NA	TRBV19	TRBD2	TRBJ2-1	TGTGCCAGTAGTATCCCTACGGGGGGCTCCTACAATGAGCAGTTCTTC	CASSIPTGGSYNEQFF
NA	TRBV18	TRBD1	TRBJ2-6	TGTGCCAGCTCGCCGGGACAGGGAATATGGACTGGGGCCAACGTCCTGACTTTC	CASSPGQGIWTGANVLTF
few	TRBV4-1	NA	TRBJ2-5	TGCGCCAGCAGCTTGGAGGAGACCCAGTACTTC	CASSLEETQYF
few	TRBV28	TRBD1	TRBJ2-5	TGTGCCAGCACACGGGGTGGACAGGGGGCATCGGAGACCCAGTACTTC	CASTRGGQGASETQYF
once	TRBV2	TRBD2	TRBJ2-7	TGTGCCAGCAGTTTCTACACCGGGACTACGATACTCTACGAGCAGTACTTC	CASSFYTGTTILYEQYF
NA	TRBV18	TRBD1	TRBJ1-4	TGTGCCAGCTCACCGCGGACAGGGGGAAATGAAAAACTGTTTTTT	CASSPRTGGNEKLFF
NA	TRBV6-4	TRBD2	TRBJ2-1	TGTGCCAGCAGCGCCGGGGGGGCTGCCAATGAGCAGTTCTTC	CASSAGGAANEQFF
NA	TRBV6-1	NA	TRBJ2-7	TGTGCCAGCAGGGTGTCAGACTTGTACGAGCAGTACTTC	CASRVSDLYEQYF
NA	TRBV19	TRBD1	TRBJ2-7	TGTGCCAGTAGTCCCTCACACGACAGGGCCTACGAGCAGTACTTC	CASSPSHDRAYEQYF
few	TRBV19	NA	TRBJ1-5	TGTGCCAGTAGCCCCGGGGCCGGTGGTCAGCCCCAGCATTTT	CASSPGAGGQPQHF
NA	TRBV23-1	NA	TRBJ1-2	TGCGCCAGCAGTCAATCGATCCCGTTGAATCCTAACTATGGCTACACCTTC	CASSQSIPLNPNYGYTF
NA	TRBV7-2	TRBD1	TRBJ1-2	TGTGCCAGCAGCAAGGGACAGGGGGTCTATGGCTACACCTTC	CASSKGQGVYGYTF
NA	TRBV2	NA	TRBJ2-5	TGTGCCAGCAGTGAAGCCCGAGGGGAGAAGGAGACCCAGTACTTC	CASSEARGEKETQYF
NA	TRBV6-1	NA	TRBJ1-2	TGTGCCAGCAGCCCGGGTGATGGCTACACCTTC	CASSPGDGYTF
NA	TRBV19	TRBD1	TRBJ1-5	TGTGCCAGTAGCGAGGGACAGGGGTTTCCGAGCAATCAGCCCCAGCATTTT	CASSEGQGFPSNQPQHF
NA	TRBV15	NA	TRBJ2-1	TGTGCCACCAGCCCCCTTCCTCCCTACAATGAGCAGTTCTTC	CATSPLPPYNEQFF
NA	TRBV21-1	NA	TRBJ2-5	TGTGCCAGCAGGTCTAATGTATACACTTTCTCTGAGACCCAGTACTTC	CASRSNVYTFSETQYF
once	TRBV5-1	TRBD1	TRBJ1-3	TGCGCCAGCAGCATGACAGGGGCTACTGGAAACACCATATATTTT	CASSMTGATGNTIYF
NA	TRBV7-9	NA	TRBJ1-1	TGTGCCATTCAACAGGATACGAACACTGAAGCTTTCTTT	CAIQQDTNTEAFF
few	TRBV30	NA	TRBJ1-3	TGTGCCTGGAAGAAAACTGGAAACACCATATATTTT	CAWKKTGNTIYF
NA	TRBV7-3	NA	TRBJ2-1	TGTGCCAGCAGCTTAAGTGGGGGGGCCTCCTATGAGCAGTTCTTC	CASSLSGGASYEQFF
NA	TRBV19	TRBD1	TRBJ2-7	TGTGCCAGTAGCCGGACAGGGGTGGAGGTCGAGCAGTACTTC	CASSRTGVEVEQYF
NA	TRBV5-1	TRBD1	TRBJ1-4	TGCGCCAGCAGCTTGGCCTTGGGACAGCGTAATGAAAAACTGTTTTTT	CASSLALGQRNEKLFF
NA	TRBV19	NA	TRBJ1-2	TGTGCCAGTAGTACCGGGACCCTTAACTATGGCTACACCTTC	CASSTGTLNYGYTF
NA	TRBV7-7	NA	TRBJ2-7	TGTGCCAGCAGCGCGCTTCAGGGGATGGCCTACGAGCAGTACTTC	CASSALQGMAYEQYF
NA	TRBV5-1	TRBD1	TRBJ2-5	TGCGCCAGCGACGAGACAGGGACACAAGAGACCCAGTACTTC	CASDETGTQETQYF
NA	TRBV12-5	NA	TRBJ2-3	TGTGCTAGTGCCTTTGGCGGGGTCACAGATACGCAGTATTTT	CASAFGGVTDTQYF
NA	TRBV28	NA	TRBJ1-5	TGTGCCAGCAGTTACAGCCTAAGTAATCAGCCCCAGCATTTT	CASSYSLSNQPQHF
NA	TRBV7-2	TRBD2	TRBJ2-6	TGTGCCAGCAGCTTAGGCAGCGGGGGGGCCCCCCCTGGGGCCAACGTCCTGACTTTC	CASSLGSGGAPPGANVLTF
NA	TRBV7-8	NA	TRBJ1-2	TGTGCCAGCAGCTTAGGAATAGGAACTGATAACTATGGCTACACCTTC	CASSLGIGTDNYGYTF
NA	TRBV7-9	NA	TRBJ1-4	TGTGCCAGCAGCGAAACTGGGACAAGTAATGAAAAACTGTTTTTT	CASSETGTSNEKLFF
NA	TRBV5-1	TRBD1	TRBJ1-2	TGCGCCAGCAGCACCCAACAGGGGGGGTATGGCTACACCTTC	CASSTQQGGYGYTF
NA	TRBV19	NA	TRBJ1-5	TGTGCCAGTAGTATAACCGGGGGCGGCAATCAGCCCCAGCATTTT	CASSITGGGNQPQHF
once	TRBV7-9	NA	TRBJ2-5	TGTGCCAGCAGCTTAGGGCAGGGCCAGTACTTC	CASSLGQGQYF
NA	TRBV6-5	NA	TRBJ1-1	TGTGCCAGCAGTTACTCTACCCCCAGAGGTGACGCTTTCTTT	CASSYSTPRGDAFF